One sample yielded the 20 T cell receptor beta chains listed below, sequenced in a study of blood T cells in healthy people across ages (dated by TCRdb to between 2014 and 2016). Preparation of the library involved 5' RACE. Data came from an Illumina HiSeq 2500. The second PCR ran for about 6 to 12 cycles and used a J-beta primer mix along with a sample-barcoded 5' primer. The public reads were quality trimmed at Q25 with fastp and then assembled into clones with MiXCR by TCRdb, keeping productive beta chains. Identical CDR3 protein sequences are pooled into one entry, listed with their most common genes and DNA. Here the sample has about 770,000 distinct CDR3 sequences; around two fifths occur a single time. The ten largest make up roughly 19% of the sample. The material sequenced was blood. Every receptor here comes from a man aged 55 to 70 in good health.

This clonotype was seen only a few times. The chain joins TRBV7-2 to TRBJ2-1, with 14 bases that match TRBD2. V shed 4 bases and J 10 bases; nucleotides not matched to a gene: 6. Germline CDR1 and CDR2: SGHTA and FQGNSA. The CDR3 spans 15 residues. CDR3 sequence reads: CASSSLTSGGAEQFF. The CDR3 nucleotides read TGTGCCAGCAGCTCCCTGACTAGCGGGGGGGCCGAGCAGTTCTTC.

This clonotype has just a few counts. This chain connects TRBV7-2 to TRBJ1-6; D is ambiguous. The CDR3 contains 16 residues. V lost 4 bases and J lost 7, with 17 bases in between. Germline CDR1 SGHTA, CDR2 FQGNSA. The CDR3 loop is CASSSRLALENSPLHF. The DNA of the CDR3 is TGTGCCAGCAGCTCTAGACTGGCTCTCGAAAATTCACCCCTCCACTTT.

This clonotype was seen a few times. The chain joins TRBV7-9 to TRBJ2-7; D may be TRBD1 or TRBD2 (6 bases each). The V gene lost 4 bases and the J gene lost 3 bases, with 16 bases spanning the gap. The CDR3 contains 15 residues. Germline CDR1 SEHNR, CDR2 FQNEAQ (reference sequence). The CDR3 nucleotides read TGTGCCAGCAGCTCGTCGGACAAGGGGGGCTACGAGCAGTACTTC. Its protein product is CASSSSDKGGYEQYF.

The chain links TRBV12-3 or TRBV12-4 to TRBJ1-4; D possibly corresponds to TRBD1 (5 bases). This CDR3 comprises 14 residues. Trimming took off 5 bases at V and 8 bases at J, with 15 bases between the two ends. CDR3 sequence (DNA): TGTGCCAGCAGTCCGGCAGGGTCTAGGGAAAAACTGTTTTTT. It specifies CASSPAGSREKLFF.

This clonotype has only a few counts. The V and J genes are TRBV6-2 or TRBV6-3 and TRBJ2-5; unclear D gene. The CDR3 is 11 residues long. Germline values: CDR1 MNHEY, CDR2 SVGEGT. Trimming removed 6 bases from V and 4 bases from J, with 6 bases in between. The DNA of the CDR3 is TGTGCCAGCAGCCAGCCAGAGACCCAGTACTTC. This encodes CASSQPETQYF.

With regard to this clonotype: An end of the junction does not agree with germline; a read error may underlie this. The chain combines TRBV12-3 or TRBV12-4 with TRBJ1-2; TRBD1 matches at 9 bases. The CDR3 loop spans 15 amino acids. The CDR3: CASSPGRDRAYVYTF. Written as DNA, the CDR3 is TGTGCCAGCAGCCCCGGCCGGGACAGGGCGTATGTCTACACCTTC.

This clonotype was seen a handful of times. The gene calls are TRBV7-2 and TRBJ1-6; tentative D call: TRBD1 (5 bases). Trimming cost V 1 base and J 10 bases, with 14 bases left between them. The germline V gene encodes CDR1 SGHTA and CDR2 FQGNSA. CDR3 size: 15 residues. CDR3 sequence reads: CASSLVGTSGSPLHF. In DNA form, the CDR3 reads TGTGCCAGCAGCTTAGTTGGGACCTCGGGATCACCCCTCCACTTT.

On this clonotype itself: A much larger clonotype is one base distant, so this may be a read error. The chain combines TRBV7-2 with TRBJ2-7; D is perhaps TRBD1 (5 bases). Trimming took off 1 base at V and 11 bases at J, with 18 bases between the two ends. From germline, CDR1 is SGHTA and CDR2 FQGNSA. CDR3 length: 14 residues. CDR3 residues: CASSLVSAVDIEYF. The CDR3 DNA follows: TGTGCCAGCAGCTTAGTGTCTGCAGTGGACATTGAGTACTTC.

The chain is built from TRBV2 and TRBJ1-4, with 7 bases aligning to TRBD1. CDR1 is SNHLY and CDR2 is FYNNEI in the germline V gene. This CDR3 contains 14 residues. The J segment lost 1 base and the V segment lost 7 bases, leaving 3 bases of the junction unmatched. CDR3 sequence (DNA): TGTGCCAGCAAGGGACAGCTAACTAATGAAAAACTGTTTTTT. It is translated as CASKGQLTNEKLFF. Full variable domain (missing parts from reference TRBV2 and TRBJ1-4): EPEVTQTPSHQVTQMGQEVILRCVPISNHLYFYWYRQILGQKVEFLVSFYNNEISEKSEIFDDQFSVERPDGSNFTLKIRSTKLEDSAMYFCASKGQLTNEKLFFGSGTQLSVL.

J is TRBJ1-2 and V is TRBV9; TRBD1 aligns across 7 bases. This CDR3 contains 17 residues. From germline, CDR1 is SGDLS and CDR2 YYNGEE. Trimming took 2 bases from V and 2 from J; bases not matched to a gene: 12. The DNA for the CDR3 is TGTGCCAGCAGCGTTAGCGTCCGGGACAGAAGAAACTATGGCTACACCTTC. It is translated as CASSVSVRDRRNYGYTF.

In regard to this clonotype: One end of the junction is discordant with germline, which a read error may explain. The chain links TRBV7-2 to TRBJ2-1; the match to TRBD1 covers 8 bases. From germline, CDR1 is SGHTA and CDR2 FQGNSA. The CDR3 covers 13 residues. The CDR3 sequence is CASRQTGANKQFF. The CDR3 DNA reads TGTGCCAGCAGACAGACAGGGGCCAATAAGCAGTTCTTC. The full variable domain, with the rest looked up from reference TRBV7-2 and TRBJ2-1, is GAGVSQSPSNKVTEKGKDVELRCDPISGHTALYWYRQSLGQGLEFLIYFQGNSAPDKSGLPSDRFSAERTGGSVSTLTIQRTQQEDSAVYLCASRQTGANKQFFGPGTRLTVL.

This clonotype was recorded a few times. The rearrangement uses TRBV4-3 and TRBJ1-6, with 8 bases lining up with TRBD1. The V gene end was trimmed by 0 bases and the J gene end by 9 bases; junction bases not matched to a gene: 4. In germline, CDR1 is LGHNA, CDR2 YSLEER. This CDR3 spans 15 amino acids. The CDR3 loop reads CASSQERDRGSPLHF. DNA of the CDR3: TGCGCCAGCAGCCAAGAACGTGACAGGGGTTCACCCCTCCACTTT.

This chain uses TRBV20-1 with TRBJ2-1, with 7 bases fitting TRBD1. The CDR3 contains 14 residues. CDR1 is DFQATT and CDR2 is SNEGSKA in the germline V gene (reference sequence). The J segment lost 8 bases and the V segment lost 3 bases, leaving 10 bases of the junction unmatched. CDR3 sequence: CSARIIDREHEQFF. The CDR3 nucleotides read TGCAGTGCTAGGATAATCGACAGGGAGCATGAGCAGTTCTTC.

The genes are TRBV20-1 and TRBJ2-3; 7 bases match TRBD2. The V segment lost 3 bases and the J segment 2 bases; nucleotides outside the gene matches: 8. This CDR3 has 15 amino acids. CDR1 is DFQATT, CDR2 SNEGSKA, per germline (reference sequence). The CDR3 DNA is TGCAGTGCTAGCTCCCCCGGGAGGTACACAGATACGCAGTATTTT. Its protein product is CSASSPGRYTDTQYF.

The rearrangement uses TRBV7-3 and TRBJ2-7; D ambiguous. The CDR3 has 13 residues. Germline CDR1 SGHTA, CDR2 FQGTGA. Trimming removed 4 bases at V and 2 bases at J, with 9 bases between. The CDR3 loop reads CASSSANPYEQYF. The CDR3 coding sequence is TGTGCCAGCAGCTCCGCAAACCCCTACGAGCAGTACTTC.

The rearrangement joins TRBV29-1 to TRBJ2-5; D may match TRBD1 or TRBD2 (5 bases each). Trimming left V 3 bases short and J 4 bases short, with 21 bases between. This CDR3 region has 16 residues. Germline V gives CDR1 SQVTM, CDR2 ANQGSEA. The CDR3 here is CSVERGLGTIAETQYF. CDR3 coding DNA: TGCAGCGTTGAGAGGGGTTTGGGCACAATCGCAGAGACCCAGTACTTC.

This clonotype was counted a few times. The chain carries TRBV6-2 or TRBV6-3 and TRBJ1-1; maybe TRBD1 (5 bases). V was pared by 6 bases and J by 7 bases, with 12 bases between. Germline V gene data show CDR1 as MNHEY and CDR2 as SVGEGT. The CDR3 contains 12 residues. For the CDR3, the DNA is TGTGCCAGCAGCACCGGGGCCCTTGAAGCTTTCTTT. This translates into CASSTGALEAFF.

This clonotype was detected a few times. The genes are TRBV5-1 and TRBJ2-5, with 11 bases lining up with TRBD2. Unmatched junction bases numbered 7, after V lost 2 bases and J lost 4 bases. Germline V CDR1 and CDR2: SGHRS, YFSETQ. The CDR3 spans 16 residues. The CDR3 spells CASSFTSGGRGETQYF. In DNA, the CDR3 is TGCGCCAGCAGCTTTACTAGCGGGGGCCGGGGAGAGACCCAGTACTTC. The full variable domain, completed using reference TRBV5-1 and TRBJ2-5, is KAGVTQTPRYLIKTRGQQVTLSCSPISGHRSVSWYQQTPGQGLQFLFEYFSETQRNKGNFPGRFSGRQFSNSRSEMNVSTLELGDSALYLCASSFTSGGRGETQYFGPGTRLLVL.

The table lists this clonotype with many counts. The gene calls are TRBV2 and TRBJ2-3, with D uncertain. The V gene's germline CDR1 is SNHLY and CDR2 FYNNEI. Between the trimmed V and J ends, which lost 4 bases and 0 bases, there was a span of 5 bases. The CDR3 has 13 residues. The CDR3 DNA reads TGTGCCAGCAGTGGGTCTAGCACAGATACGCAGTATTTT. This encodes CASSGSSTDTQYF.

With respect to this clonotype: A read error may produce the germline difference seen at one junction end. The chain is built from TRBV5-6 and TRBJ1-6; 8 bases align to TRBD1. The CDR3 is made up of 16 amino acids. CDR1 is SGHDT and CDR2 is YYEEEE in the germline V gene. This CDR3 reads CASSSRQGPYNSPLHF. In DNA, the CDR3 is TGCGCCAGCAGCAGCAGACAGGGGCCCTATAATTCACCCCTCCACTTT. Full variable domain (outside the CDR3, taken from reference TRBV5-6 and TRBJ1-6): DAGVTQSPTHLIKTRGQQVTLRCSPKSGHDTVSWYQQALGQGPQFIFQYYEEEERQRGNFPDRFSGHQFPNYSSELNVNALLLGDSALYLCASSSRQGPYNSPLHFGNGTRLTVT.